The 14 T cell receptor beta chains below all came from one sample that was sequenced in a study of blood T cell repertoires in COVID-19 (dated by TCRdb to about 2020). The method was the immunoSEQ multiplex PCR assay. In its TCRdb copy, this immuneACCESS table keeps in-frame sequences only and misses some clones. Where compared with another copy, unresolved V genes explain less than half of these, and the others have no known cause. Counted in this sample were some 210,000 clones; around 83% of them appeared once. The top ten constitute roughly 2.8% of the sample. The source material was peripheral blood. These receptors all come from a man aged 50-59 years with active or convalescent COVID-19.

The chain employs TRBV6-5 and TRBJ2-5; 8 bases match TRBD1. CDR1 and CDR2 from the germline V gene are MNHEY and SVGAGI. J gave up 7 bases and V 6 bases, and 10 bases lay outside the gene matches. The CDR3 is made up of 14 amino acids. The CDR3: CASRPGQDSGTQYF. DNA of the CDR3: TGTGCCAGCAGGCCGGGACAGGACTCTGGGACCCAGTACTTC.

The genes are TRBV24-1 and TRBJ2-1; 11 bases match TRBD1. With 3 bases clipped from V and 7 bases from J, the junction kept 4 bases outside the gene matches. Germline V lookup: CDR1 KGHDR, CDR2 SFDVKD. This CDR3 comprises 15 residues. The CDR3 loop reads CATSDVDRGRNEQFF. The CDR3 DNA sequence: TGTGCCACCAGTGATGTGGACAGGGGGCGAAATGAGCAGTTCTTC.

This clone was found once. The chain uses TRBV5-4 and TRBJ1-6; TRBD1 aligns across 8 bases. This CDR3 region has 15 residues. V lost 0 bases and J lost 7; bases outside the gene matches: 3. From germline, CDR1 is SGHNT and CDR2 YYREEE (reference sequence). The CDR3 loop reads CASSLAGTGNSPLHF. CDR3 nucleotide sequence: TGTGCCAGCAGCTTGGCCGGGACAGGCAATTCACCCCTCCACTTT. Together with reference TRBV5-4 and TRBJ1-6, the CDR3 gives the full variable domain: ETGVTQSPTHLIKTRGQQVTLRCSSQSGHNTVSWYQQALGQGPQFIFQYYREEENGRGNFPPRFSGLQFPNYSSELNVNALELDDSALYLCASSLAGTGNSPLHFGNGTRLTVT.

The V and J genes are TRBV9 and TRBJ1-3; 7 bases line up with TRBD1. The V segment lost 0 bases and the J segment 3 bases; nucleotides outside the gene matches: 9. The V gene's germline CDR1 is SGDLS and CDR2 YYNGEE. This CDR3 is built from 17 residues. This chain's CDR3 is CASSVEGVTGFGNTIYF. The CDR3 DNA follows: TGTGCCAGCAGCGTAGAGGGGGTGACAGGGTTTGGAAACACCATATATTTT.

This sequence joins TRBV19 and TRBJ1-5; TRBD1 aligns across 10 bases. Germline V gene data show CDR1 as LNHDA and CDR2 as SQIVND (reference sequence). The ends lost 3 bases at V and 7 bases at J; junction bases unmatched: 9. The CDR3 is 16 amino acids. Here the CDR3 reads CASSMGGQGRGQPQHF. For the CDR3, the DNA is TGTGCCAGTAGTATGGGGGGACAGGGGAGAGGACAGCCCCAGCATTTT.

The chain combines TRBV5-1 with TRBJ2-3, with TRBD2 matching over 7 bases. The CDR3 loop spans 14 amino acids. Germline V lookup: CDR1 SGHRS, CDR2 YFSETQ. J was trimmed by 1 base and V by 3 bases; bases with no gene match: 2. CDR3 sequence (DNA): TGCGCCAGCAGCTACAGCGGGGGCACAGATACGCAGTATTTT. Protein sequence: CASSYSGGTDTQYF.

The gene calls are TRBV3-1 (or the pseudogene TRBV3-2) and TRBJ1-2, with 9 bases fitting TRBD1. Per germline, CDR1 LGHDT and CDR2 YNNKEL (reference sequence). Losses at the gene ends were 1 base for V and 7 bases for J; bases not matched to a gene: 7. This CDR3 comprises 15 residues. CDR3 sequence (DNA): TGTGCCAGCAGCCAAGGCAGGACAGGGGCGGGTGGCTACACCTTC. Its translation: CASSQGRTGAGGYTF.

The chain couples TRBV5-4 to TRBJ1-2, with 7 nucleotides matching TRBD1. With 4 bases clipped from V and 6 bases from J, the junction kept 3 bases outside the gene matches. The CDR3 consists of 12 residues. Germline CDR1 SGHNT, CDR2 YYREEE (reference sequence). The CDR3 DNA is TGTGCCAGCAGCATAGACAGGGATGGCTACACCTTC. Protein: CASSIDRDGYTF. Complete variable domain (other parts from reference TRBV5-4 and TRBJ1-2): ETGVTQSPTHLIKTRGQQVTLRCSSQSGHNTVSWYQQALGQGPQFIFQYYREEENGRGNFPPRFSGLQFPNYSSELNVNALELDDSALYLCASSIDRDGYTFGSGTRLTVV.

The chain combines TRBV5-4 with TRBJ2-1, with 10 bases aligning to TRBD1. CDR1 SGHNT and CDR2 YYREEE come from the germline V gene (reference sequence). The CDR3 runs 16 residues. Germline trimming cut 3 bases from V and 9 bases from J; bases unmatched to any gene: 12. In DNA, the CDR3 is TGTGCCAGCAGCTGGATAAGGACAGGGGGTTCCCCTGAGCAGTTCTTC. It specifies CASSWIRTGGSPEQFF.

CDR3 coding DNA: TGCGCCAGCAGCCCCCGACAGGGAACTAATGAAAAACTGTTTTTT. It codes for CASSPRQGTNEKLFF. This chain connects TRBV4-1 to TRBJ1-4; TRBD1 aligns across 7 bases. Germline V gene data show CDR1 as MGHRA and CDR2 as YSYEKL. The V and J ends lost 4 bases and 1 base, in that order; junction bases with no gene match: 3. The CDR3 runs 15 residues.

The genes are TRBV7-3 and TRBJ2-1; perhaps TRBD2 as D (6 bases). This CDR3 region has 13 residues. Looked up from germline, CDR1 is SGHTA and CDR2 is FQGTGA. V was pared by 1 base and J by 8 bases, with 9 bases between. The DNA for the CDR3 is TGTGCCAGCAGCTTAAGGGACTCCCATGAGCAGTTCTTC. Amino acids: CASSLRDSHEQFF.

The J gene is TRBJ2-5, the V gene TRBV6-5, with 7 bases matching TRBD1. In germline, CDR1 is MNHEY, CDR2 SVGAGI. The CDR3 consists of 13 residues. With 0 bases clipped from V and 10 bases from J, the junction kept 5 bases outside the gene matches. CDR3 amino acids: CASSYSRGGGQYF. As DNA, the CDR3 is TGTGCCAGCAGTTACTCGAGAGGGGGCGGCCAGTACTTC.

The genes are TRBV5-5 and TRBJ2-2; D might be TRBD1 (6 bases). From germline, CDR1 is SGHKS and CDR2 YYEKEE (reference sequence). CDR3 size: 16 residues. V was cut by 4 bases and J by 1 base, with 14 bases left in between. The CDR3 sequence: CASSPGDRWNTGELFF. The CDR3 region has the DNA TGTGCCAGCAGCCCCGGAGACAGGTGGAACACCGGGGAGCTGTTTTTT.

V usage is TRBV19 and J usage is TRBJ2-2; maybe TRBD1 (5 bases). Germline V CDR1 and CDR2: LNHDA, SQIVND (reference sequence). Trimming stripped 5 bases from V and 0 bases from J, with 7 bases between. The CDR3 runs 14 residues. CDR3 sequence: CASSVRANTGELFF. In DNA, the CDR3 is TGTGCCAGTAGTGTCAGGGCGAACACCGGGGAGCTGTTTTTT.